This TCR beta chain was captured by sequencing in a study of blood T cell repertoires in COVID-19. Study-wide context: The United States, Italy and Spain provided the acute and convalescent COVID-19 samples.

Per the study methods: Amplification of reference gene primers provided the estimated nucleated cell counts. Method: immunoSEQ multiplex PCR; TCRdb's copy keeps in-frame clones and lacks some. The D gene and trimming were derived from the DNA, and the V and J assignments and clone size from that table. This table holds some 350,000 clones, around nine tenths found once. The CDR3 contains 15 residues. V shed 0 bases, J shed 8 bases, and the junction held 9 bases outside the gene matches. This sequence joins TRBV23-1 and TRBJ1-2; TRBD1 matches 7 bases. TRBV23-1 is identified as an open reading frame with a role that is uncertain. This sequence originates from a human donor in a cohort sampled during active COVID-19. The sequenced material came from peripheral blood. CDR3 sequence reads: CASSQSSGGAGGYTF. For the CDR3, the DNA is TGCGCCAGCAGTCAATCATCAGGGGGAGCGGGCGGCTACACCTTC.